This T cell receptor beta chain was retrieved from a study of CD8 T cells in ankylosing spondylitis. Study findings and constraints: As reported, disease-linked clones showed significant enrichment in matched ankylosing spondylitis synovial fluid.

This clonotype was recorded at least ten times. Its target is unknown. The V end was cut by 6 bases, the J end by 0 bases, with 10 bases between. This CDR3 spans 14 amino acids. Looked up from germline, CDR1 is MGHRA and CDR2 is YSYEKL. The authors made TCR beta libraries by quantitative 5'-RACE with molecular barcodes. A single record per CDR3 protein comes from TCRdb applying MiXCR to the 5' RACE reads. The table includes under 250,000 distinct CDR3 sequences, under 30% detected once. The V call is TRBV4-1, the J call TRBJ2-3; tentatively, D is TRBD1 (6 bases). Sequencing was done on a sample of blood, either unsorted or a sorted T cell fraction (not recorded which). The receptor was derived from a male donor with ankylosing spondylitis or in good health (not recorded which). CDR3 DNA: TGCGCCAGCAGTTCCGACAGGAGCACAGATACGCAGTATTTT. The encoded protein is CASSSDRSTDTQYF.